Below are 24 T cell receptor beta chains sequenced from a single sample in a study of T cells in Graves' hyperthyroidism and ophthalmopathy. Amplified TCR beta CDR3 regions derived from RNA transcripts. Researchers ran a first-round RT-PCR on the TCR CDR3 using the HTBI primer set. TCRdb independently ran MiXCR on the multiplex PCR reads; one entry per CDR3 protein. The top ten hold 50% of the sample, which has 200,000 to 250,000 distinct CDR3 sequences, more than 15% seen once. The sequencing input was blood. The receptor source for this set is a man in his fifties or sixties with Graves' hyperthyroidism.

This clonotype was found many times. The chain recombines TRBV4-1 with TRBJ1-2; possibly TRBD1 for D (5 bases). Trimming removed 4 bases from V and 8 bases from J, with 8 bases in between. Per germline, CDR1 MGHRA and CDR2 YSYEKL. This CDR3 contains 11 residues. This CDR3 reads CASSRGYGYTF. The CDR3 DNA is TGCGCCAGCAGCCGGGGGTACGGCTACACCTTC.

In this sample, this clonotype turned up many times. This chain uses TRBV5-1 with TRBJ2-1; possible D gene TRBD2, 5 bases. Between the trimmed V and J ends, which lost 0 bases and 0 bases, there was a span of 13 bases. The CDR3 has 17 residues. Germline loops: CDR1 SGHRS, CDR2 YFSETQ. CDR3 amino acids: CASSLGWWRSSYNEQFF. The CDR3 DNA reads TGCGCCAGCAGCTTGGGGTGGTGGAGGAGCTCCTACAATGAGCAGTTCTTC.

This clonotype was seen many times. This chain links TRBV2 with TRBJ1-2; perhaps TRBD1 as D (5 bases). V gave up 5 bases and J gave up 2 bases, with 12 bases separating them. Germline V gene sequence: CDR1 SNHLY, CDR2 FYNNEI. This CDR3 has 14 amino acids. The CDR3 nucleotides are TGTGCCAGCAGTCAAGACAGCTCAAACTATGGCTACACCTTC. Encoded protein: CASSQDSSNYGYTF.

This clonotype was seen more than once but under ten times. V and J are TRBV5-1 and TRBJ1-1; D unresolved. The CDR3 is 13 amino acids. Trimming stripped 0 bases from V and 4 bases from J, with 7 bases between. Per germline, CDR1 SGHRS and CDR2 YFSETQ. CDR3 sequence: CASSLVRGTEAFF. CDR3 nucleotide sequence: TGCGCCAGCAGCTTGGTCCGGGGCACTGAAGCTTTCTTT.

This clonotype has a count of ten or more. The rearrangement uses TRBV14 and TRBJ2-7; 10 nucleotides agree with TRBD2. This CDR3 is 16 amino acids long. The V and J ends lost 4 bases and 2 bases, in that order; junction bases with no gene match: 8. Germline V CDR1 and CDR2: SGHDN, FVKESK. The CDR3 here is CASSPHGAGGTYEQYF. In DNA form, the CDR3 reads TGTGCCAGCAGCCCCCACGGAGCGGGAGGGACCTACGAGCAGTACTTC.

This clonotype appeared a few times. The genes are TRBV5-5 and TRBJ2-2; 9 bases match TRBD2. Germline V CDR1 and CDR2: SGHKS, YYEKEE (reference sequence). The CDR3 sequence is 17 residues long. With 4 bases clipped from V and 3 bases from J, the junction kept 10 bases outside the gene matches. CDR3 sequence (DNA): TGTGCCAGCAGCCCGAGTATAGCGGGAGTTTACACCGGGGAGCTGTTTTTT. Protein: CASSPSIAGVYTGELFF.

The chain links TRBV18 to TRBJ2-1, with 8 bases identical to TRBD2. CDR1 KGHSH and CDR2 LQKENI come from the germline V gene. This CDR3 is 16 amino acids long. Germline trimming cut 0 bases from V and 5 bases from J; bases unmatched to any gene: 6. CDR3 in DNA: TGTGCCAGCTCACCACCGTCGGGAGGGTCCCACAATGAGCAGTTCTTC. Its translation: CASSPPSGGSHNEQFF.

This clonotype was recorded a few times. This chain links TRBV19 with TRBJ1-1; 8 bases align to TRBD1. Germline CDR1 is LNHDA and CDR2 is SQIVND (reference sequence). The V segment lost 0 bases and the J segment 2 bases; nucleotides outside the gene matches: 2. The CDR3 loop spans 15 amino acids. The CDR3 region has the DNA TGTGCCAGTAGTATAGATGGGACAGGCAACACTGAAGCTTTCTTT. Protein product: CASSIDGTGNTEAFF.

Ten or more counts support this clonotype. The chain carries TRBV6-2 or TRBV6-3 and TRBJ2-2; 10 nucleotides align to TRBD2. The V gene's germline CDR1 is MNHEY and CDR2 SVGEGT. The CDR3 loop spans 15 amino acids. J lost 5 bases, V lost 5 bases, and 5 bases had no gene match. The CDR3 protein is CASSKLAGRTGELFF. CDR3 coding DNA: TGTGCCAGCAGTAAACTAGCGGGACGGACCGGGGAGCTGTTTTTT.

This clonotype was seen many times. V usage is TRBV28 and J usage is TRBJ1-2, with TRBD1 as a possible D gene (5 bases). This CDR3 has 14 amino acids. Trimming stripped 4 bases from V and 3 bases from J, with 12 bases between. Germline-derived CDR1 and CDR2 are MDHEN and SYDVKM. CDR3 region: CASSSIGGYYGYTF. The CDR3 DNA reads TGTGCCAGCAGTTCCATCGGGGGTTACTATGGCTACACCTTC.

This clonotype has ten or more counts. The chain carries TRBV11-2 and TRBJ1-5; D is uncertain. Germline V lookup: CDR1 SGHAT, CDR2 FQNNGV. CDR3 length equals 16 residues. V was trimmed by 3 bases and J by 4 bases, leaving 16 bases between them. CDR3 DNA sequence: TGTGCCAGCAGCTTTCCCGGTGGGAGGCATAATCAGCCCCAGCATTTT. It specifies CASSFPGGRHNQPQHF. The full variable domain, completed using reference TRBV11-2 and TRBJ1-5, is EAGVAQSPRYKIIEKRQSVAFWCNPISGHATLYWYQQILGQGPKLLIQFQNNGVVDDSQLPKDRFSAERLKGVDSTLKIQPAKLEDSAVYLCASSFPGGRHNQPQHFGDGTRLSIL.

This clonotype was observed at least ten times. The chain uses TRBV18 and TRBJ2-3; 12 positions match TRBD2. The junction had 7 bases not matched to a gene; V was cut back by 3 bases and J by 9 bases. CDR3 size: 15 residues. Germline V lookup: CDR1 KGHSH, CDR2 LQKENI. The CDR3 DNA is TGTGCCAGCTCACCTGTTTGGGGACTAGCGGGCACGCAGTATTTT. As protein: CASSPVWGLAGTQYF.

In its sample, this clonotype was seen many times. The chain joins TRBV5-1 to TRBJ2-7; 14 positions agree with TRBD2. The germline CDR1 and CDR2 sequences are SGHRS and YFSETQ. Losses at the gene ends were 4 bases for V and 5 bases for J; bases not matched to a gene: 11. The CDR3 has 17 residues. CDR3 protein: CASSPGLAGGLANEQYF. The CDR3 bases are TGCGCCAGCAGCCCCGGACTAGCGGGAGGTCTTGCTAACGAGCAGTACTTC.

The table lists this clonotype with a few counts. The rearrangement links TRBV28 to TRBJ2-7; 9 bases fit TRBD1. V lost 3 bases to trimming and J lost 5 bases; unmatched junction nucleotides: 2. Germline V gives CDR1 MDHEN, CDR2 SYDVKM. The CDR3 runs 13 residues. CDR3 residues: CASSLRTGDEQYF. CDR3 DNA sequence: TGTGCCAGCAGTTTGCGGACAGGGGACGAGCAGTACTTC.

This clonotype was detected ten times or more. This chain connects TRBV2 to TRBJ1-1; possibly TRBD1 for D (5 bases). The CDR3 length is 13 residues. V lost 8 bases, J lost 2 bases, and 12 bases lay in between. The germline CDR1 and CDR2 sequences are SNHLY and FYNNEI. The CDR3 loop is CASLLDRNTEAFF. The CDR3 DNA is TGTGCCAGCCTCTTAGACAGAAACACTGAAGCTTTCTTT.

This clonotype was observed a handful of times. The rearrangement links TRBV5-4 to TRBJ2-7; D remains ambiguous. Germline CDR1 and CDR2: SGHNT and YYREEE (reference sequence). This CDR3 is 13 amino acids long. The V and J ends lost 0 bases and 0 bases respectively, with 4 bases between them. The CDR3 region has the DNA TGTGCCAGCAGCTTGGACCCCTCCTACGAGCAGTACTTC. It codes for CASSLDPSYEQYF. Supplemented by reference TRBV5-4 and TRBJ2-7, the full variable domain reads ETGVTQSPTHLIKTRGQQVTLRCSSQSGHNTVSWYQQALGQGPQFIFQYYREEENGRGNFPPRFSGLQFPNYSSELNVNALELDDSALYLCASSLDPSYEQYFGPGTRLTVT.

The chain recombines TRBV9 with TRBJ2-1; unclear D gene. This CDR3 is built from 15 residues. The germline V gene encodes CDR1 SGDLS and CDR2 YYNGEE. Deletions cut 4 bases from V and 4 bases from J, with 15 bases between. The CDR3 sequence: CASSPRGEAYNEQFF. The CDR3 nucleotides read TGTGCCAGCAGCCCCCGAGGTGAGGCTTACAATGAGCAGTTCTTC.

In its sample, this clonotype was seen many times. V is TRBV10-2 and J is TRBJ2-1, with 7 bases fitting TRBD2. Germline lookup yields CDR1 WSHSY and CDR2 SAAADI. V lost 6 bases to trimming and J lost 7 bases; unmatched junction nucleotides: 9. The CDR3 is made up of 14 amino acids. The CDR3 protein is CASRAGGSRNEQFF. The CDR3 DNA sequence: TGCGCCAGCAGGGCGGGCGGGAGTAGGAATGAGCAGTTCTTC.

This chain connects TRBV4-1 to TRBJ2-1, with D perhaps TRBD2 (6 bases). V lost 1 base, J lost 0 bases, and 13 bases lay in between. The length of the CDR3 is 17 residues. CDR1 and CDR2 from the germline V gene are MGHRA and YSYEKL. In DNA, the CDR3 is TGCGCCAGCAGCCAAGGGGCCGGGAGAAGCTCCTACAATGAGCAGTTCTTC. Protein product: CASSQGAGRSSYNEQFF.

Turning to this clonotype: One end of the junction does not line up with germline, which may come from a read error. The V and J genes are TRBV5-7 and TRBJ2-7, with unresolved D. Being an ORF, TRBV5-7 has a function that is uncertain. The CDR3 has 13 residues. The CDR3 region has the DNA TGTGCCAGCTGCTTGAGGCTAAAATACGAGCAGTACTTC. Translated, it gives CASCLRLKYEQYF.

There are many counts of this clonotype. V gene TRBV20-1 combines with J gene TRBJ2-7; 13 bases agree with TRBD2. CDR1 DFQATT and CDR2 SNEGSKA come from the germline V gene (reference sequence). Losses at the gene ends were 0 bases for V and 4 bases for J; bases not matched to a gene: 6. CDR3 length: 16 amino acids. Here the CDR3 DNA reads TGCAGTGCTAGAGATCCCGGGACTAGCGGGATATACGAGCAGTACTTC. Its translation: CSARDPGTSGIYEQYF.

This clonotype has a count of ten or more. The J gene is TRBJ1-5, the V gene TRBV20-1; D remains unclear. CDR1 is DFQATT and CDR2 is SNEGSKA in the germline V gene (reference sequence). The V and J ends lost 3 bases and 7 bases respectively, with 16 bases between them. The CDR3 covers 14 residues. In DNA form, the CDR3 reads TGCAGTGCTAGGGTCGGCGGGGAGGCCCAGCCCCAGCATTTT. It encodes CSARVGGEAQPQHF.

This clonotype was picked up a small number of times. The V and J genes are TRBV27 and TRBJ1-6; D perhaps matches TRBD1 (5 bases). The germline gives CDR1 MNHEY, CDR2 SMNVEV (reference sequence). V lost 4 bases to trimming and J lost 9 bases, with 16 bases between them. This CDR3 is built from 15 residues. The DNA for the CDR3 is TGTGCCAGCAGTTGGACGGGACTGATAGCTTCACCCCTCCACTTT. Translating gives CASSWTGLIASPLHF.

Regarding this clonotype: A much larger clone differs by one base, so this may be a read error. The chain is built from TRBV25-1 and TRBJ2-1; possibly TRBD2 for D (6 bases). The germline V gene encodes CDR1 MGHDK and CDR2 SYGVNS. The V end lost 3 bases, the J end lost 2 bases, and 14 bases lay between the germline ends. This CDR3 has 16 residues. The CDR3 nucleotides read TGTGCCAGCAGTGACGAGCCTGGCGGGACCTACAATGAGCAGTTCTTC. Its translation: CASSDEPGGTYNEQFF.